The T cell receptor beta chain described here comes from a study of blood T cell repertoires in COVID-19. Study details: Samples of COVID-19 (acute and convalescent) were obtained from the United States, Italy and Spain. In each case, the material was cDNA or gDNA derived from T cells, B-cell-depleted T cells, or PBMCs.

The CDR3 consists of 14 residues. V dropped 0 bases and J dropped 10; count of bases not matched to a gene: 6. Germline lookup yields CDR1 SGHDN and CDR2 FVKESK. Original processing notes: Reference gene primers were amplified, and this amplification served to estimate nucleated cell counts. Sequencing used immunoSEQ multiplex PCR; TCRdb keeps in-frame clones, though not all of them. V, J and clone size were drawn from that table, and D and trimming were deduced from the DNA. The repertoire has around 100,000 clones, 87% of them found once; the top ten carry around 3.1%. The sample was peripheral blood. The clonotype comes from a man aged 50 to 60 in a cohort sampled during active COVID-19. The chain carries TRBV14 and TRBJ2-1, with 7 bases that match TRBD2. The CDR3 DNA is TGTGCCAGCAGCCAAGAGCTAGCGGAAGGGGAGCAGTTCTTC. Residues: CASSQELAEGEQFF.